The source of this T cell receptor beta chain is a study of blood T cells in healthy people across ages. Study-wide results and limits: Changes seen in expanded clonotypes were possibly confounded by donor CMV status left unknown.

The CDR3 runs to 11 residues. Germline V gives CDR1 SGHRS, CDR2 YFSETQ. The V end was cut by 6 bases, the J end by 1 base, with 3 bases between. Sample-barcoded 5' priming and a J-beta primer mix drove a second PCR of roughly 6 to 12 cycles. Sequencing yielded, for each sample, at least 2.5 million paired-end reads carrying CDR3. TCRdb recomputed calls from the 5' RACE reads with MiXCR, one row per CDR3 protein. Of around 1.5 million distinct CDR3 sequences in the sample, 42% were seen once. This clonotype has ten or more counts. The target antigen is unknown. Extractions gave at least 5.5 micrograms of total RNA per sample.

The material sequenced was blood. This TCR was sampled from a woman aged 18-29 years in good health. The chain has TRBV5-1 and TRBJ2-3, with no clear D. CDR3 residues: CASTGTDTQYF. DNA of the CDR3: TGCGCCAGCACCGGCACAGATACGCAGTATTTT.